This T cell receptor beta chain stems from a study of T cell repertoires in cytomegalovirus infection. Background on the study: The public TCR beta signatures pointed to both CMV infection and matching HLA type. Study results and limitations: Individuals carrying CMV plus the relevant HLA were identified by cumulative frequency of public TCR beta families. HLA-C-restricted TCR beta clonotypes specific for CMV led the ex vivo response.

TCRdb analysed the reads with MiXCR anew, one entry per CDR3 protein. Of around 450,000 distinct CDR3 sequences listed, approximately 31% are singletons. As regards this clonotype: The target antigen is unknown.

Trimming pared 4 bases from V and 9 bases from J, leaving 7 bases between. The CDR3 runs to 10 residues. The source is a human donor in good health (CMV status not recorded). Some clones in this sample may be carry-over from other donors' samples. The chain combines TRBV6-7 with TRBJ2-7; D is ambiguous. TRBV6-7 is an ORF, with its function uncertain. Sequencing was performed on PBMCs. The CDR3, as DNA: TGTGCCAGCAGTTCTAGTGCGCAGTACTTC. Translation gives CASSSSAQYF.